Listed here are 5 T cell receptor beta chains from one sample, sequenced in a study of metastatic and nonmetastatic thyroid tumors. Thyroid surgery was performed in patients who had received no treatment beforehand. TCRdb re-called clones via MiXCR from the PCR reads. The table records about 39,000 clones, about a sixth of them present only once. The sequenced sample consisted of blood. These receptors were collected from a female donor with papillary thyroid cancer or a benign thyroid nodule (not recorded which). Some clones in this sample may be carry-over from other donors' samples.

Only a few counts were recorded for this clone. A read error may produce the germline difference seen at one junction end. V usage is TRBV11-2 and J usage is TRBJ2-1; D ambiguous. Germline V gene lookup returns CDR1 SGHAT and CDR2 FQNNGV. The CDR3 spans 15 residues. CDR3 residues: CVSSYSYSSYNEQFF. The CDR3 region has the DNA TGTGTCAGCAGCTACTCGTACTCCTCCTACAATGAGCAGTTCTTC.

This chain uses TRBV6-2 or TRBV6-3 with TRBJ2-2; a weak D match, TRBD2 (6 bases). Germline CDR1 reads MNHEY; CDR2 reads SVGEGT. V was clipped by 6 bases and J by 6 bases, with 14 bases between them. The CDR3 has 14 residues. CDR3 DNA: TGTGCCAGCAGACTAGCTGGTATGCCCGGGGAGCTGTTTTTT. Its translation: CASRLAGMPGELFF.

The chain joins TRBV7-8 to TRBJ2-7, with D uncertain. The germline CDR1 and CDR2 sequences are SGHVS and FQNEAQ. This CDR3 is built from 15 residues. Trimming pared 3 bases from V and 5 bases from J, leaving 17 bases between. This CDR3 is CASSFHQLGSHEQYF. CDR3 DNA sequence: TGTGCCAGCAGCTTCCACCAGTTGGGGTCCCACGAGCAGTACTTC. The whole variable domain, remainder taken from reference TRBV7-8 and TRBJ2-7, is GAGVSQSPRYKVAKRGQDVALRCDPISGHVSLFWYQQALGQGPEFLTYFQNEAQLDKSGLPSDRFFAERPEGSVSTLKIQRTQQEDSAVYLCASSFHQLGSHEQYFGPGTRLTVT.

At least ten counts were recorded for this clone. CDR3 sequence: CASSRDWDRGRNTGELFF. CDR3 nucleotide sequence: TGTGCCAGCAGCCGCGACTGGGACAGGGGGAGGAACACCGGGGAGCTGTTTTTT. The chain joins TRBV3-1 to TRBJ2-2, with 11 bases fitting TRBD1. V trimming: 4 bases; J trimming: 1 base; junction bases outside the gene matches: 8. Germline CDR1 LGHDT, CDR2 YNNKEL (reference sequence). The CDR3 consists of 18 residues.

CDR3 sequence: CASSLAQTSGLNEQFF. DNA of the CDR3: TGTGCCAGCAGCTTGGCACAGACATCAGGGTTGAATGAGCAGTTCTTC. This rearrangement joins TRBV5-4 to TRBJ2-1, with D possibly TRBD1 on 5 matching bases. Looked up from germline, CDR1 is SGHNT and CDR2 is YYREEE (reference sequence). Trimming shortened V by 0 bases and J by 7 bases, and 17 bases separated the two germline ends. This CDR3 spans 16 amino acids. Full variable domain (outside the CDR3, taken from reference TRBV5-4 and TRBJ2-1): ETGVTQSPTHLIKTRGQQVTLRCSSQSGHNTVSWYQQALGQGPQFIFQYYREEENGRGNFPPRFSGLQFPNYSSELNVNALELDDSALYLCASSLAQTSGLNEQFFGPGTRLTVL.